The entry that follows covers one T cell receptor (beta chain) sequence. This receptor's antigen is unknown. Base qualities are not provided; no much larger clone lies one nucleotide away. The data belong to a study of T-cell reconstitution after alpha-beta-depleted transplantation in children (dated by TCRdb to the mid-2010s). Background for the entire study: The study quantitatively tracked T-cell immune reconstitution after TCRalphabeta/CD19-depleted allogeneic hematopoietic cell transplantation in children using TCR repertoire profiling.

For this chain, trimming is 3 bases at the V end and 0 bases at the J end, and the number of junction bases without a gene match is 4. Inclusive of the bounding cysteine and phenylalanine, the CDR3 is 15 residues long. Only the CDR3 DNA stays, 45 bases, in frame from base 1. The germline V gene (reference sequence) gives CDR1 as DFQATT and CDR2 as SNEGSKA. Receptor amplification or capture employed PCR. This sample was sequenced with an Illumina HiSeq 2500. To normalize quantification of the TCRbeta repertoire, the TCR libraries were built with molecular barcoding that relied on unique molecular identifiers. TCRdb's own reprocessing of the public reads used fastp at Q25 and MiXCR and kept productive beta chains. Each record represents a unique CDR3 protein, reported with the most common genes and DNA among its rows. This sample holds around 600,000 distinct CDR3 sequences; approximately 15% were observed only once. The leading ten clones occupy approximately 1% of the sample.

The rearrangement joined TRBV20-1 to TRBJ2-1; 8 junctional bases match TRBD2. Sample: PBMCs from the stem cell graft donor, taken from the stem cell graft. The TCR originated in a human donor who donated a stem cell graft to a child with acute myeloid leukemia. Here the CDR3 is given as CSASSGGYSYNEQFF. The DNA is as follows: TGCAGTGCTAGCAGCGGGGGTTACTCCTACAATGAGCAGTTCTTC.